This TCR beta chain was recorded in a study of T cell responses to AZD1222 COVID-19 vaccine. Study results and caveats: Following two doses of AZD1222, Spike-specific TCR breadth and depth rose. Nearly half of the spike-specific TCRs reportedly recognize variant regions that carry no mutations. Clonal diversity was possibly underestimated, and white British individuals and females predominated among donors. Baseline serology detected seropositivity in only six AZD1222 recipients.

Note on this clone: Its specificity is not known.

This CDR3 region has 14 residues. Per germline, CDR1 SEHNR and CDR2 FQNEAQ (reference sequence). With 6 bases clipped from V and 3 bases from J, the junction kept 5 bases outside the gene matches. Only in-frame clones appear in the TCRdb table, and some are missing; sequencing was by immunoSEQ multiplex PCR. The profile covers some 110,000 clones, with around nine tenths appearing a single time and around 3.8% taken by the ten largest. The clonotype was recovered from an adult who received the AZD1222 COVID-19 vaccine. The specimen comprised peripheral blood, sampled 28 days after the second AZD1222 dose. The V gene is TRBV7-9, the J gene TRBJ1-3, with 7 bases matching TRBD1. CDR3 in amino acids: CASSAGTDGNTIYF. DNA of the CDR3: TGTGCCAGCAGTGCGGGGACAGATGGAAACACCATATATTTT.